The next 20 T cell receptor beta chains were all read from a single sample in a study of blood T cell repertoires in COVID-19 (TCRdb year 2020). Libraries were constructed by the immunoSEQ multiplex PCR assay. The table was pulled from immuneACCESS by TCRdb, which kept in-frame rearrangements only. Such tables lose some clones; where checked, under half of the loss comes from unresolved V genes, and the rest has no known cause. The sample contains 38,000 or so clones, over 75% of them found a single time. Of the sample, around 44% is held by the ten largest clones. Sequenced material: peripheral blood. These receptors were obtained from a human donor in a cohort sampled during active or convalescent COVID-19. The donor label of this sample is uncertain.

This chain joins TRBV2 and TRBJ2-7, with 9 bases fitting TRBD1. V shed 8 bases, J shed 6 bases, and the junction held 8 bases outside the gene matches. The CDR3 is 13 amino acids. CDR1 and CDR2 from the germline V gene are SNHLY and FYNNEI. This CDR3 reads CASLRDRVLEQYF. The CDR3 DNA reads as TGTGCCAGCCTCCGGGACAGGGTTCTCGAGCAGTACTTC.

The CDR3 protein is CASSPSQPGQETQYF. CDR3 sequence (DNA): TGTGCCAGCTCACCTTCTCAGCCGGGACAAGAGACCCAGTACTTC. The V call is TRBV18, the J call TRBJ2-5, with D maybe TRBD2 (5 bases). The V gene's germline CDR1 is KGHSH and CDR2 LQKENI. The CDR3 is made up of 15 amino acids. Trimming removed 3 bases at V and 2 bases at J, with 13 bases between.

This clone has a count of ten or more. V is TRBV21-1 and J is TRBJ1-1. TRBV21-1 is a pseudogene segment. There are 15 residues in the CDR3. The DNA for the CDR3 is TGTGCCAGCAGCAAATGGAGAGGGTCGAACACTGAAGCTTTCTTT. Encoded protein: CASSKWRGSNTEAFF.

This clone appeared once. One junction end disagrees with the germline gene, perhaps due to a read error. The CDR3 DNA reads TGTACCAGCCGGACAGCCTCGAACACTGAAGCTTTCTTT. Protein sequence: CTSRTASNTEAFF. The chain couples TRBV19 to TRBJ1-1, with D tentatively TRBD1 (6 bases). The germline CDR1 and CDR2 sequences are LNHDA and SQIVND (reference sequence). The CDR3 extends over 13 amino acids.

About this clone itself: The junction shows a germline mismatch at one end, possibly a read error. The chain carries TRBV24-1 and TRBJ1-1; D call uncertain. Germline CDR1 KGHDR, CDR2 SFDVKD. CDR3 length: 16 amino acids. The CDR3 region is CATSDGPDSGNTKAFF. Written as DNA, the CDR3 is TGTGCCACCAGTGATGGGCCAGATTCGGGGAACACTAAAGCTTTCTTT.

The V and J genes are TRBV7-2 and TRBJ2-1; 15 bases map to TRBD2. The J segment lost 2 bases and the V segment lost 5 bases, leaving 10 bases of the junction unmatched. The CDR3 totals 19 residues. Germline values: CDR1 SGHTA, CDR2 FQGNSA. The CDR3 here is CASSLRPGTSGGTYNEQFF. CDR3 nucleotides: TGTGCCAGCAGCCTACGTCCCGGGACTAGCGGGGGGACCTACAATGAGCAGTTCTTC.

V gene TRBV18 combines with J gene TRBJ2-5; 7 nucleotides match TRBD1. The CDR3 loop spans 14 amino acids. CDR1 and CDR2 from the germline V gene are KGHSH and LQKENI. The ends lost 3 bases at V and 5 bases at J; junction bases unmatched: 6. The DNA of the CDR3 is TGTGCCAGCTCACCCCGACAGGGACGGGAGACCCAGTACTTC. It codes for CASSPRQGRETQYF.

The V and J genes are TRBV6-2 or TRBV6-3 and TRBJ2-3, with 7 nucleotides matching TRBD2. The ends lost 5 bases at V and 1 base at J; junction bases unmatched: 9. Germline V gene sequence: CDR1 MNHEY, CDR2 SVGEGT. The CDR3 runs to 16 residues. CDR3 loop: CASSTRDYSGTDTQYF. As DNA, the CDR3 is TGTGCCAGCAGTACCAGGGACTATTCAGGCACAGATACGCAGTATTTT.

V and J are TRBV7-9 and TRBJ2-1; 8 bases align to TRBD2. CDR3 length: 15 amino acids. V shed 5 bases, J shed 7 bases, and the junction held 10 bases outside the gene matches. Germline lookup yields CDR1 SEHNR and CDR2 FQNEAQ (reference sequence). The CDR3 reads CASSPPGASGNEQFF. CDR3 DNA: TGTGCCAGCAGCCCTCCTGGGGCTAGCGGGAATGAGCAGTTCTTC.

The gene calls are TRBV9 and TRBJ1-3; 9 positions agree with TRBD1. CDR1 is SGDLS, CDR2 YYNGEE, per germline. The length of the CDR3 is 14 residues. V was pared by 3 bases and J by 6 bases, with 4 bases of the junction left unmatched. CDR3 DNA: TGTGCCAGCAGCGAAACAGGGGGCGCAAACACCATATATTTT. Its translation is CASSETGGANTIYF.

The V gene is TRBV19, the J gene TRBJ2-2, with D possibly being TRBD2 (5 bases). CDR3 length: 14 residues. Germline V gene sequence: CDR1 LNHDA, CDR2 SQIVND (reference sequence). Trimming removed 1 base from V and 6 bases from J, with 9 bases in between. This chain's CDR3 is CASSIGGVAGELFF. The DNA of the CDR3 is TGTGCCAGTAGTATAGGGGGAGTGGCCGGGGAGCTGTTTTTT.

The J gene is TRBJ1-2, the V gene TRBV6-2 or TRBV6-3; 7 positions agree with TRBD1. This CDR3 is built from 13 residues. Trimming removed 5 bases from V and 3 bases from J; junction bases left unmatched: 3. Germline assignment: CDR1 MNHEY and CDR2 SVGEGT. CDR3 DNA: TGTGCCAGCAGTCACAGGGGAGACTATGGCTACACCTTC. Encoded protein: CASSHRGDYGYTF.

The rearrangement joins TRBV19 to TRBJ2-3; D gene unclear. CDR3 length: 14 amino acids. Germline V CDR1 and CDR2: LNHDA, SQIVND (reference sequence). The ends were cut back, 6 bases at V and 2 bases at J, with 12 bases in the middle. The CDR3 DNA is TGTGCCAGTAGCCGCGGAGCCTACACAGATACGCAGTATTTT. Protein product: CASSRGAYTDTQYF.

The CDR3: CASSDQGNYGYTF. The CDR3 bases are TGTGCCAGCAGTGACCAGGGGAACTATGGCTACACCTTC. The J gene is TRBJ1-2, the V gene TRBV25-1; the D gene is possibly TRBD1 (6 bases). The V gene lost 3 bases and the J gene lost 2 bases, with 7 bases spanning the gap. This CDR3 is built from 13 residues. Germline V gene data show CDR1 as MGHDK and CDR2 as SYGVNS.

The rearrangement joins TRBV5-1 to TRBJ1-4; 7 bases fit TRBD1. The length of the CDR3 is 18 residues. Germline trimming cut 4 bases from V and 0 bases from J; bases unmatched to any gene: 12. Germline V gene data show CDR1 as SGHRS and CDR2 as YFSETQ. The CDR3: CASSPRTGQLATNEKLFF. CDR3 coding DNA: TGCGCCAGCAGCCCTCGGACAGGACAACTTGCAACTAATGAAAAACTGTTTTTT. The entire variable domain, with the rest obtained from reference TRBV5-1 and TRBJ1-4, is as follows: KAGVTQTPRYLIKTRGQQVTLSCSPISGHRSVSWYQQTPGQGLQFLFEYFSETQRNKGNFPGRFSGRQFSNSRSEMNVSTLELGDSALYLCASSPRTGQLATNEKLFFGSGTQLSVL.

This rearrangement joins TRBV10-1 to TRBJ2-7, with TRBD2 as a possible D gene (6 bases). In germline, CDR1 is WNHNN, CDR2 SYGVQD (reference sequence). V shed 10 bases and J shed 2 bases, with 18 bases lying between them. This CDR3 contains 14 residues. CDR3 region: CANPGTPPTYEQYF. The CDR3 DNA follows: TGCGCCAACCCCGGGACTCCGCCTACCTACGAGCAGTACTTC.

The V call is TRBV5-5, the J call TRBJ1-1; no reliable D call. The V gene lost 1 base and the J gene lost 3 bases, with 16 bases spanning the gap. The CDR3 extends over 16 amino acids. Per the germline V gene, CDR1 is SGHKS and CDR2 is YYEKEE (reference sequence). The CDR3 DNA is TGTGCCAGCAGCTTGCGGTATCGGTCCCTACACACTGAAGCTTTCTTT. It is translated as CASSLRYRSLHTEAFF.

The rearrangement links TRBV30 to TRBJ2-2, with D tentatively TRBD2 (5 bases). V lost 4 bases, J lost 4 bases, and 13 bases lay in between. There are 14 residues in the CDR3. Germline CDR1 reads GTSNPN; CDR2 reads SVGIG (reference sequence). CDR3 amino acids: CAWTPTRTTGELFF. The DNA of the CDR3 is TGTGCCTGGACCCCAACTAGAACCACCGGGGAGCTGTTTTTT.

V and J are TRBV30 and TRBJ2-1; 13 bases align to TRBD2. V lost 0 bases and J lost 10; bases outside the gene matches: 3. The CDR3 totals 14 residues. Germline V CDR1 and CDR2: GTSNPN, SVGIG (reference sequence). The DNA of the CDR3 is TGTGCCTGGAGTGTCGGACTAGCGGGGGCCGAGCAGTTCTTC. This sequence encodes CAWSVGLAGAEQFF.

This clone was seen a few times. The rearrangement uses TRBV29-1 and TRBJ2-5; 7 bases are shared with TRBD1. Trimming removed 7 bases from V and 4 bases from J; junction bases left unmatched: 6. The CDR3 runs to 12 residues. Germline V gene data show CDR1 as SQVTM and CDR2 as ANQGSEA. This CDR3 reads CSARDRGETQYF. CDR3 bases: TGCAGCGCAAGGGACAGAGGAGAGACCCAGTACTTC.